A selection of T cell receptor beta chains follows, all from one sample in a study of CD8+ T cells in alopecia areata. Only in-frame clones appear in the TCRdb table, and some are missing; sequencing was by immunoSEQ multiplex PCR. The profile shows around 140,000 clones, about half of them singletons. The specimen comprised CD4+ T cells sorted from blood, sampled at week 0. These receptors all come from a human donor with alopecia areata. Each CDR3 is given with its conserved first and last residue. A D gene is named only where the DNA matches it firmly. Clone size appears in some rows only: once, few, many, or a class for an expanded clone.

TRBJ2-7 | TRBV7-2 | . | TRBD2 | CASSTRLGLAGGLNEQYF | TGTGCCAGCAGCACCCGCTTAGGACTAGCGGGAGGGCTGAACGAGCAGTACTTC
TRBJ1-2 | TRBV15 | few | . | CATSRAGRLQESHGYTF | TGTGCCACCAGCAGAGCCGGGCGCCTTCAGGAATCCCATGGCTACACCTTC
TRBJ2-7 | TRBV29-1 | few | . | CSVATGVHEQYF | TGCAGCGTTGCGACGGGAGTTCACGAGCAGTACTTC
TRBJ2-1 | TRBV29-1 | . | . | CSLGGDFSYNEQFF | TGCAGCCTTGGAGGGGACTTCTCCTACAATGAGCAGTTCTTC
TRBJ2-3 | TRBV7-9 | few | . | CASSLGGGSTQYF | TGTGCCAGCAGCTTAGGTGGTGGGAGTACGCAGTATTTT
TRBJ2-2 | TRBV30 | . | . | CAWTQAANTGELFF | TGTGCCTGGACACAGGCCGCGAACACCGGGGAGCTGTTTTTT
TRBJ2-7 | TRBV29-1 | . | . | CSVAGVGRGYEQYF | TGCAGCGTTGCGGGGGTTGGCAGGGGCTACGAGCAGTACTTC
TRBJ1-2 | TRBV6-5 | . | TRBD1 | CASSSGTGSFYGYTF | TGTGCCAGCAGTTCCGGGACAGGATCTTTCTATGGCTACACCTTC
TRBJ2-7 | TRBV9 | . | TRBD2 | CASSVSPGGEQYF | TGTGCCAGCAGCGTAAGCCCGGGGGGGGAGCAGTACTTC
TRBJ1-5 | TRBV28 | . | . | CASTNIMDSNQPQHF | TGTGCCAGCACCAATATAATGGATAGCAATCAGCCCCAGCATTTT
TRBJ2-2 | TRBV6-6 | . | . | CASSGNTGELFF | TGTGCCAGCAGTGGAAACACCGGGGAGCTGTTTTTT
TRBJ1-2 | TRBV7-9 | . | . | CASSLEASGGYTF | TGTGCCAGCAGCTTAGAGGCCTCTGGGGGCTACACCTTC
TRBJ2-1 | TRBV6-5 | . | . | CASSYVGLGEEFF | TGTGCCAGCAGTTACGTTGGACTTGGGGAGGAATTCTTC
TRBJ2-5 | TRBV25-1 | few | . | CASSEFSRPETQYF | TGTGCCAGCAGTGAATTCAGCAGGCCTGAGACCCAGTACTTC
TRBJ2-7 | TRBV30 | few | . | CAWSEGTGSSYEQYF | TGTGCCTGGAGTGAGGGGACTGGGAGCTCCTACGAGCAGTACTTC
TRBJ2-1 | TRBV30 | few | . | CAWSERDEQFF | TGTGCCTGGAGTGAAAGGGATGAGCAGTTCTTC
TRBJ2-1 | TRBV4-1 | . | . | CASSPHPDEQFF | TGCGCCAGCAGCCCTCACCCGGATGAGCAGTTCTTC
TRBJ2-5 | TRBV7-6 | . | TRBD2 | CASSPLGGPLQTQYF | TGTGCCAGCAGCCCGCTGGGAGGGCCACTCCAGACCCAGTACTTC
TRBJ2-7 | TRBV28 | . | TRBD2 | CASSLAGGRYEQYF | TGTGCCAGCAGCTTAGCGGGAGGGCGTTACGAGCAGTACTTC
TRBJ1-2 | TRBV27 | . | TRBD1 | CASSSGTGGGYTF | TGTGCCAGCAGTTCTGGGACAGGCGGCGGCTACACCTTC
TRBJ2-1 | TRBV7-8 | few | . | CASSLGIGRTSSYNEQFF | TGTGCCAGCAGCTTAGGCATAGGGCGGACGAGCTCCTACAATGAGCAGTTCTTC
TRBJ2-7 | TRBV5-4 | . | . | CASSLNRYYEQYF | TGTGCCAGCAGCTTAAACAGGTACTACGAGCAGTACTTC
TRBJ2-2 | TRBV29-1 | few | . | CSGDFATGELFF | TGCAGCGGGGATTTCGCCACCGGGGAGCTGTTTTTT
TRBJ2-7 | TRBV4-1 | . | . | CASSQAQGDYEQYF | TGCGCCAGCAGCCAAGCGCAGGGTGACTACGAGCAGTACTTC